This paragraph reports one T cell receptor beta chain. Its specificity is unknown. This sample is drawn from a study of OX40 agonist ivuxolimab in advanced cancers. General observations from the study: More expanded clones were seen, on average, in CD8+ T cells than in CD4+. Both CD4+ and CD8+ T cell populations in blood had undergone clonal expansion by week 6 at 0.1 to 3.0 mg/kg.

At baseline, cycle 4 day 1, and cycle 7 day 1, blood was sampled. This CDR3 is 13 amino acids long. CDR1 is SQVTM and CDR2 is ANQGSEA in the germline V gene. V gave up 6 bases and J gave up 3 bases; unmatched junction bases: 6. Sequenced by immunoSEQ multiplex PCR; TCRdb stores in-frame clones only, minus some. The sample lists roughly 60,000 clones; about 83% were seen once. The starting material was CD4+ or CD8+ T cells sorted from blood, obtained in a trial of the OX40 agonist ivuxolimab. This TCR came from an adult with an advanced solid tumor such as melanoma, head and neck, liver or kidney cancer. This sequence joins TRBV29-1 and TRBJ2-3, with 7 positions matching TRBD1. CDR3 sequence (DNA): TGCAGCGTCGACAGGGCGCGGACAGATACGCAGTATTTT. Translating gives CSVDRARTDTQYF.